One and the same sample provided the 4 T cell receptor beta chains below, sequenced in a study of identical twins (dated by TCRdb to between 2015 and 2016). The library was built by means of 5' RACE. The sequencing machine was an Illumina HiSeq 2000. Clones were called with MiXCR by TCRdb after fastp trimmed the public reads at Q25, and only in-frame beta chains were retained. All rows with the same CDR3 protein become a single entry with the most common DNA and genes. In this sample the table shows hundreds of thousands of distinct CDR3 sequences, 15% to 20% of which occur a single time. The ten largest account for roughly 14% of the sample. The same specimen was also included in a second study, on T cells expressing NK-cell markers.

Sequencing was done on a sample of PBMCs. These receptors were taken from a woman between 18 and 29 years old in good health.

This clonotype was counted between two and nine times. V and J are TRBV4-3 and TRBJ2-7; D remains ambiguous. V lost 2 bases and J lost 3, with 8 bases in between. The CDR3 is 13 amino acids. From germline, CDR1 is LGHNA and CDR2 YSLEER. Here the CDR3 DNA reads TGCGCCAGCAGCCAACGGACCGACTACGAGCAGTACTTC. Amino acid sequence: CASSQRTDYEQYF.

In its sample, this clonotype was seen a few times. The chain has TRBV20-1 and TRBJ2-1; D not resolved. The V gene lost 6 bases and the J gene lost 0 bases, with 18 bases spanning the gap. The CDR3 totals 16 residues. Germline CDR1 reads DFQATT; CDR2 reads SNEGSKA (reference sequence). The CDR3 DNA sequence: TGCAGTGCCGCGAGACTCCTATTCAGCTCCTACAATGAGCAGTTCTTC. This translates into CSAARLLFSSYNEQFF.

This clonotype occurred many times. V is TRBV3-1 and J is TRBJ2-3; no clear D. The germline V gene has CDR1 LGHDT and CDR2 YNNKEL (reference sequence). The CDR3 is 11 amino acids. The V end lost 5 bases, the J end lost 3 bases, and 3 bases lay between the germline ends. The CDR3 here is CASSETDTQYF. CDR3 DNA: TGTGCCAGCAGCGAAACAGATACGCAGTATTTT.

The gene calls are TRBV10-2 and TRBJ2-2; 9 bases map to TRBD1. Trimming at V came to 8 bases and at J to 6 bases, leaving 10 bases not matched to a gene. Germline V gene sequence: CDR1 WSHSY, CDR2 SAAADI. This CDR3 has 15 residues. The chain's CDR3 is CASDSNRGRPGELFF. CDR3 sequence (DNA): TGCGCCAGCGACTCCAACAGGGGGCGCCCCGGGGAGCTGTTTTTT.